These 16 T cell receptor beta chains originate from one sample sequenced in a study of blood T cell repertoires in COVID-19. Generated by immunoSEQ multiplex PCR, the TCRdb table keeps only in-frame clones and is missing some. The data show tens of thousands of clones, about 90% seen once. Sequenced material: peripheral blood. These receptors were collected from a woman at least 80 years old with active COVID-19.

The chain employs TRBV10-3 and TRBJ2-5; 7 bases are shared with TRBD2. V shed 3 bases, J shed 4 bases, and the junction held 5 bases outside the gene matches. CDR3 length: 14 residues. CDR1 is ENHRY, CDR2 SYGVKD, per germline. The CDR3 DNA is TGTGCCATCAGTGATTGGCGGGAGAGAGAGACCCAGTACTTC. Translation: CAISDWRERETQYF.

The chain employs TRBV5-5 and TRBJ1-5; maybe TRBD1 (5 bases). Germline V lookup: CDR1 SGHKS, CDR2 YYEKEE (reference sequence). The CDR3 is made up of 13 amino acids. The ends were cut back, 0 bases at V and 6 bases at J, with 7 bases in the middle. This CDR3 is CASSLGGGQPQHF. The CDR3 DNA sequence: TGTGCCAGCAGCTTGGGGGGGGGTCAGCCCCAGCATTTT.

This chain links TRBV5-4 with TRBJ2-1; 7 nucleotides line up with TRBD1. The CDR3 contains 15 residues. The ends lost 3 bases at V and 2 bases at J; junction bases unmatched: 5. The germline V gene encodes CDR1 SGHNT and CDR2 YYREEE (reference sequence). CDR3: CASSSGDRAYNEQFF. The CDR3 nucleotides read TGTGCCAGCAGCTCCGGGGACAGAGCCTACAATGAGCAGTTCTTC.

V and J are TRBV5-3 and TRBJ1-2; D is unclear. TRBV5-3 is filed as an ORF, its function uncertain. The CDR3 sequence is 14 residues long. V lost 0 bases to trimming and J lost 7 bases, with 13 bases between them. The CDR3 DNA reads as TGTGCCAGAAGCTTGGCCAGGCTGCGGGTTGGCTACACCTTC. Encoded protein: CARSLARLRVGYTF.

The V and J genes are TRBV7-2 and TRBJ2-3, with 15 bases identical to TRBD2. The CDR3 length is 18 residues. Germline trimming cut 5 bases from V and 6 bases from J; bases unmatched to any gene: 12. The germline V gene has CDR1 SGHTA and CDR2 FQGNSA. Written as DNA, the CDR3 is TGTGCCAGCAGCAAAGCTTGGACTAGCGGGAGGGGACGGGATACGCAGTATTTT. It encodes CASSKAWTSGRGRDTQYF.

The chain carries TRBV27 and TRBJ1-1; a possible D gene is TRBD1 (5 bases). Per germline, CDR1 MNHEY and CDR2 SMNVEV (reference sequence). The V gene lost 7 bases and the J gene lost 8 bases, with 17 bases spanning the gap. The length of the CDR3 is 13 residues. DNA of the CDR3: TGTGCCAGCATTCGGAGGGAGGGGAAGGAAGCTTTCTTT. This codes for CASIRREGKEAFF.

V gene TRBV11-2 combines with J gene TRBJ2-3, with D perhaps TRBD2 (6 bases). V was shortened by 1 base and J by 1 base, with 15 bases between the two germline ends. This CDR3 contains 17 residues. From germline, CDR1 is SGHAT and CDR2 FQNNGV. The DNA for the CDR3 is TGTGCCAGCAGCTTAGTTATAGGCGGGGAGGGCACAGATACGCAGTATTTT. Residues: CASSLVIGGEGTDTQYF.

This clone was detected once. This CDR3 reads CASSLTPGSGSSYEQYF. Here the CDR3 DNA reads TGTGCCAGCAGTTTGACCCCAGGGAGCGGGAGCTCCTACGAGCAGTACTTC. The chain recombines TRBV28 with TRBJ2-7; TRBD2 aligns across 8 bases. V lost 3 bases to trimming and J lost 0 bases; unmatched junction nucleotides: 10. The germline CDR1 and CDR2 sequences are MDHEN and SYDVKM. This CDR3 has 17 amino acids.

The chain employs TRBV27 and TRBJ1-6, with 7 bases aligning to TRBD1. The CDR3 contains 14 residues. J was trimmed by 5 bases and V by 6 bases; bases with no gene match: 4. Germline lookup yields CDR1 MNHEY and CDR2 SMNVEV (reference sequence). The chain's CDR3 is CASRQGINNSPLHF. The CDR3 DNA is TGTGCCAGCAGACAGGGGATTAATAATTCACCCCTCCACTTT.

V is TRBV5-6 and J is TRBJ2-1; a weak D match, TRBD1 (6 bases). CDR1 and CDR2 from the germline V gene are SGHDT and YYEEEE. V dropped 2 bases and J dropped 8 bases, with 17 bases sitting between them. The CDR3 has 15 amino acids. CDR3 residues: CASSFLDSSRDEQFF. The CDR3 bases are TGTGCCAGCAGCTTTTTGGACAGTTCTAGGGATGAGCAGTTCTTC.

The CDR3 reads CASSTPGTSYTGELFF. Here the CDR3 DNA reads TGTGCCAGCAGTACCCCCGGGACTAGTTATACCGGGGAGCTGTTTTTT. The gene calls are TRBV6-2 or TRBV6-3 and TRBJ2-2; 8 nucleotides line up with TRBD2. V lost 5 bases, J lost 5 bases, and 10 bases stayed unmatched. Germline-derived CDR1 and CDR2 are MNHEY and SVGEGT. The CDR3 has 16 residues.

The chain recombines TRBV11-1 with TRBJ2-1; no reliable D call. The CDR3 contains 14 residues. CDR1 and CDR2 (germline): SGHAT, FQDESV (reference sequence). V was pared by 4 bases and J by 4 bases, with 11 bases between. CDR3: CASSSSTGYNEQFF. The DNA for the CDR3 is TGTGCCAGCAGCTCAAGCACGGGTTACAATGAGCAGTTCTTC.

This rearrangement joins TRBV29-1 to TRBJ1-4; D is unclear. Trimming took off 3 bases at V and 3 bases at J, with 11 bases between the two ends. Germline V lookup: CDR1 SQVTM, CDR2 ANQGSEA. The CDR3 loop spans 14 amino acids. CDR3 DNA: TGCAGCGTTGAGGTTACCCGGGCTAATGAAAAACTGTTTTTT. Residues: CSVEVTRANEKLFF.

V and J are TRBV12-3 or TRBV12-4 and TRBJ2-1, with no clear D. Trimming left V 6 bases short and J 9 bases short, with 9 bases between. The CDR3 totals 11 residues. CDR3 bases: TGTGCCAGCAGCCCCTCCAGTGAGCAGTTCTTC. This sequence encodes CASSPSSEQFF.

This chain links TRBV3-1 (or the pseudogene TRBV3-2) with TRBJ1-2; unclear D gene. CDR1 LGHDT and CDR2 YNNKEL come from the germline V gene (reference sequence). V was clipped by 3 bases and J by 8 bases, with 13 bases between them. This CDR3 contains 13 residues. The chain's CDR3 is CASSHKNKKGYTF. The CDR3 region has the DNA TGTGCCAGCAGCCATAAAAACAAGAAGGGCTACACCTTC.

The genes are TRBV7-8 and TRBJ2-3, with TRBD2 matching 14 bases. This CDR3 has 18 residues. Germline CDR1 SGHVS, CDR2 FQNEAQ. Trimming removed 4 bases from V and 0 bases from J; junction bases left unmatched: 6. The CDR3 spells CASSSRLAGGASTDTQYF. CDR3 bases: TGTGCCAGCAGCTCCCGACTAGCGGGAGGGGCTAGCACAGATACGCAGTATTTT.